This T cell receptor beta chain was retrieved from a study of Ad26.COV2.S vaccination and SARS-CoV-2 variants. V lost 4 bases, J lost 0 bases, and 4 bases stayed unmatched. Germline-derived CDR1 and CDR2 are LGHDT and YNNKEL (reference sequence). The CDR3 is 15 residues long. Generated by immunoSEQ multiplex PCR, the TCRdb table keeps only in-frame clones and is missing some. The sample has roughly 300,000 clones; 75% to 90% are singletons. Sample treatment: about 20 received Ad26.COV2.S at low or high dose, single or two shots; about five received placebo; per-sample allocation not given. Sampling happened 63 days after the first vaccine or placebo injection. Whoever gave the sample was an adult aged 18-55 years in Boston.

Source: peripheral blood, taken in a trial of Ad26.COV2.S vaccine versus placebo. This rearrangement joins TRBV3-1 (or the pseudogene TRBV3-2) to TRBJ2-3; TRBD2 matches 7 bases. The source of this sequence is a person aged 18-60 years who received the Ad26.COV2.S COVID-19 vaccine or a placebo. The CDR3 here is CASSPGLVSTDTQYF. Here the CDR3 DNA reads TGTGCCAGCAGCCCCGGACTAGTGAGCACAGATACGCAGTATTTT.